This T cell receptor beta chain came from a study of T cell responses to AZD1222 COVID-19 vaccine. TCRdb's table, derived via immunoSEQ multiplex PCR, lists solely in-frame clones and lacks some. The sample consists of some 180,000 clones, about nine tenths of them appearing once. Trimming cost V 3 bases and J 1 base, with 13 bases left between them. The germline V gene encodes CDR1 MNHNS and CDR2 SASEGT. The CDR3 covers 16 residues. The TCR comes from an adult who received the AZD1222 COVID-19 vaccine. The starting material was peripheral blood, obtained 28 days after the second AZD1222 dose. V and J are TRBV6-1 and TRBJ1-3; TRBD1 might be the D (5 bases). CDR3 protein: CASSDFRRGSGNTIYF. The CDR3 DNA sequence: TGTGCCAGCAGTGATTTTCGAAGGGGATCTGGAAACACCATATATTTT.